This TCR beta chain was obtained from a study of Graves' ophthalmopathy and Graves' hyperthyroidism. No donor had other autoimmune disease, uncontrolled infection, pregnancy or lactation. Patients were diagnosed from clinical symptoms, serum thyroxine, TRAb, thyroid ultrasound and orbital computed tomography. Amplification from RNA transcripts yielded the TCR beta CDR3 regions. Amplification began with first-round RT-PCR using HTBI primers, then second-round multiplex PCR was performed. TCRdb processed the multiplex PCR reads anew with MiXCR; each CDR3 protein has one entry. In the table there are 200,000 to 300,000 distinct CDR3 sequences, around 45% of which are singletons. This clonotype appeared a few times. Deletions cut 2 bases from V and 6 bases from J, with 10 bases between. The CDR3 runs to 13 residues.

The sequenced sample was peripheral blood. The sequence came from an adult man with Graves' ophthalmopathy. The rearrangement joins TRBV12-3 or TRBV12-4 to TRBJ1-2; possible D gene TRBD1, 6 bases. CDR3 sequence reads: CASSLNRDDGYTF. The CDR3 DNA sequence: TGTGCCAGCAGTTTAAACAGGGATGATGGCTACACCTTC.